This record looks at one T cell receptor (beta chain) sequence and its context. The sample belongs to a study of T cells in tumors after PD-1 blockade. Germline-derived CDR1 and CDR2 are SGHRS and YFSETQ. Trimming cost V 2 bases and J 6 bases; bases outside gene matches: 4. CDR3 size: 13 residues. Only in-frame clones appear in the TCRdb table, and some are missing; sequencing was by immunoSEQ multiplex PCR. The repertoire holds about 5,800 clones, with 65% to 70% as singletons. This TCR was sampled from a human donor with basal cell carcinoma. This sequence joins TRBV5-1 and TRBJ1-1, with TRBD1 matching over 7 bases. Sequences were derived from tumor tissue, sampled before anti-PD-1 treatment. The chain's CDR3 is CASSLGQAAEAFF. In nucleotides, the CDR3 is TGCGCCAGCAGCTTAGGACAGGCGGCTGAAGCTTTCTTT.